Listed below are T cell receptor beta chains from one sample, sequenced in a study of CD8 T cell repertoires and HIV-1 epitope variants. Generated by immunoSEQ multiplex PCR, the TCRdb table keeps only in-frame clones and is missing some. This table holds some 5,400 clones, just over 65% found once. Their antigens remain unidentified. The sequencing sample was made of cultured CD8+ T cells derived from PBMCs. Receptor source: a male donor with HIV. The CDR3 runs from the conserved cysteine through the conserved F or W. A D gene is named only where the DNA matches it firmly. Expanded clones get a size class; other rows say once, few or many, or leave the size out.

>TRBJ1-1|.|TRBV5-4|.
CAIQGMNTEAFF
TGTGCCATCCAGGGGATGAACACTGAAGCTTTCTTT
>TRBJ2-5|.|TRBV28|.
CASRPGGQGDQETQYF
TGTGCCAGCAGGCCCGGGGGGCAGGGCGACCAAGAGACCCAGTACTTC
>TRBJ2-3|TRBD1|TRBV4-2|.
CAGSQLLSGGDTQYF
TGTGCCGGCAGCCAACTACTCTCAGGGGGAGATACGCAGTATTTT
>TRBJ2-7|TRBD2|TRBV19|.
CASSIDLTSGVYEQYF
TGTGCCAGTAGTATCGACTTAACTAGCGGGGTATACGAGCAGTACTTC
>TRBJ1-1|.|TRBV9|few
CASSVSGGTEAFF
TGTGCCAGCAGCGTGTCGGGAGGCACTGAAGCTTTCTTT
>TRBJ1-4|.|TRBV10-2|.
CATMGGRQGIVSEKLFF
TGCGCCACAATGGGGGGCCGTCAGGGTATCGTAAGTGAAAAACTGTTTTTT
>TRBJ2-7|.|TRBV7-6|once
CASSFSPTYEQYF
TGTGCCAGCAGCTTCTCACCTACCTACGAGCAGTACTTC
>TRBJ2-7|.|TRBV19|few
CASSLGRGPYEQYF
TGTGCCAGTAGTCTAGGGCGAGGACCATACGAGCAGTACTTC
>TRBJ2-1|.|TRBV7-2|.
CASSLGGENEQFF
TGTGCCAGCAGCTTAGGAGGAGAGAATGAGCAGTTCTTC
>TRBJ2-5|TRBD2|TRBV28|.
CASSSLAGGDQETQYF
TGTGCCAGCAGTTCCCTAGCGGGGGGGGACCAAGAGACCCAGTACTTC
>TRBJ1-3|TRBD1|TRBV25-1|.
CASGRTGGSTIYF
TGTGCCAGCGGGAGGACAGGGGGGAGCACCATATATTTT
>TRBJ2-7|TRBD1|TRBV4-1|.
CASSQDRDSSYEQYF
TGCGCCAGCAGCCAAGACCGGGACAGCTCCTACGAGCAGTACTTC
>TRBJ2-7|.|TRBV7-2|few
CASSLVPEAPHEQYF
TGTGCCAGCAGCTTAGTGCCCGAAGCCCCTCACGAGCAGTACTTC
>TRBJ1-2|.|TRBV28|medium-sized
CASSLDRWGYTF
TGTGCCAGCAGTCTGGATCGCTGGGGCTACACCTTC
>TRBJ1-5|.|TRBV19|few
CASSVDGNQPQHF
TGTGCCAGTAGTGTCGACGGCAATCAGCCCCAGCATTTT